These 22 T cell receptor beta chains were sequenced from one sample in a study of blood T cell repertoires in COVID-19. Some clones are missing from TCRdb's copy, which holds only in-frame ones; the method was immunoSEQ multiplex PCR. The sample shows roughly 80,000 clones, roughly four fifths of them seen only once. Input material: peripheral blood. These TCRs come from a human donor in a cohort sampled during active COVID-19.

The gene calls are TRBV28 and TRBJ1-4; TRBD1 might be the D (6 bases). From germline, CDR1 is MDHEN and CDR2 SYDVKM. V lost 6 bases and J 8 bases, leaving 13 bases between the germline ends. This CDR3 spans 13 amino acids. CDR3 sequence: CASSLDQGEKLFF. CDR3 DNA sequence: TGTGCCAGCAGCTTGGACCAGGGGGAAAAACTGTTTTTT. Filled out from reference TRBV28 and TRBJ1-4, the complete variable domain reads DVKVTQSSRYLVKRTGEKVFLECVQDMDHENMFWYRQDPGLGLRLIYFSYDVKMKEKGDIPEGYSVSREKKERFSLILESASTNQTSMYLCASSLDQGEKLFFGSGTQLSVL.

This clone was recorded only once. V and J are TRBV3-1 (or the pseudogene TRBV3-2) and TRBJ1-2, with D hard to call. CDR3 length: 15 amino acids. Trimming shortened V by 0 bases and J by 2 bases, and 10 bases separated the two germline ends. Germline CDR1 is LGHDT and CDR2 is YNNKEL (reference sequence). Here the CDR3 reads CASSQDRRRNYGYTF. The CDR3, as DNA: TGTGCCAGCAGCCAAGATCGTCGCAGAAACTATGGCTACACCTTC.

This clone was observed a handful of times. One end of the junction is discordant with germline, which a read error may explain. The rearrangement links TRBV7-7 to TRBJ2-1, with 7 bases aligning to TRBD1. The CDR3 covers 16 residues. The germline CDR1 and CDR2 sequences are SSHAT and FNYEAQ (reference sequence). The CDR3 spells CASSLEETGPYNEQFF. CDR3 nucleotides: TGTGCTAGCAGCTTAGAAGAGACAGGGCCCTACAATGAGCAGTTCTTC.

The CDR3 spells CASSIPGTTREKLFF. In nucleotides, the CDR3 is TGTGCCAGCAGCATCCCCGGGACAACCAGGGAAAAACTGTTTTTT. The genes are TRBV21-1 and TRBJ1-4; TRBD1 is the table's D call and was not checked against the DNA. TRBV21-1 is a pseudogene locus. The CDR3 consists of 15 residues.

The gene calls are TRBV28 and TRBJ1-6; tentative D call: TRBD1 (5 bases). The CDR3 covers 15 residues. V was clipped by 9 bases and J by 6 bases, with 18 bases between them. CDR1 is MDHEN and CDR2 is SYDVKM in the germline V gene. In DNA form, the CDR3 reads TGTGCCAGTGCATCAGCTGGGGCAGGTAATTCACCCCTCCACTTT. It specifies CASASAGAGNSPLHF.

The genes are TRBV7-2 and TRBJ2-1; the match to TRBD2 covers 7 bases. J gave up 4 bases and V 3 bases, and 6 bases lay outside the gene matches. The CDR3 runs 15 residues. Germline V gene data show CDR1 as SGHTA and CDR2 as FQGNSA. The CDR3 is CASSFSGPTYNEQFF. CDR3 nucleotide sequence: TGTGCCAGCAGCTTTAGCGGGCCTACGTACAATGAGCAGTTCTTC.

This clone was seen only a few times. The chain has TRBV12-3 or TRBV12-4 and TRBJ1-1; TRBD1 is a possible D gene (6 bases). This CDR3 is built from 13 residues. Trimming cost V 2 bases and J 11 bases, with 15 bases left between them. DNA of the CDR3: TGTGCCAGCAGTTTAAGTGGCGGGGGCCGGGCTTTCTTT. Translated: CASSLSGGGRAFF.

This clone appeared once. This chain connects TRBV28 to TRBJ1-1; D perhaps matches TRBD1 (6 bases). Germline values: CDR1 MDHEN, CDR2 SYDVKM. The CDR3 spans 13 residues. V was trimmed by 6 bases and J by 2 bases, leaving 10 bases between them. The CDR3, as DNA: TGTGCCAGCAGGCCAGGGACAAACACTGAAGCTTTCTTT. Protein product: CASRPGTNTEAFF.

This clone showed up just a few times. The rearrangement links TRBV28 to TRBJ1-6, with 8 bases fitting TRBD1. Germline V lookup: CDR1 MDHEN, CDR2 SYDVKM. The trim removed 5 bases at V and 10 bases at J, leaving 10 bases unmatched. The CDR3 is made up of 15 amino acids. The CDR3 DNA reads TGTGCCAGCAGTCCTTACGGACAGGGTCGGTCACCCCTCCACTTT. As protein: CASSPYGQGRSPLHF.

The chain recombines TRBV7-9 with TRBJ1-5, with 7 positions matching TRBD1. V was clipped by 5 bases and J by 3 bases; unmatched bases: 4. CDR1 and CDR2 from the germline V gene are SEHNR and FQNEAQ (reference sequence). The CDR3 has 14 residues. The CDR3 nucleotides read TGTGCCAGCAGCCTGACAGGGCCCAATCAGCCCCAGCATTTT. This codes for CASSLTGPNQPQHF.

The chain couples TRBV7-3 to TRBJ1-6; D perhaps matches TRBD1 (6 bases). CDR3 length: 14 residues. Germline V lookup: CDR1 SGHTA, CDR2 FQGTGA. Trimming removed 5 bases from V and 7 bases from J, with 12 bases in between. The DNA of the CDR3 is TGTGCCAGCAGCCCAGGGGTCTGGAATTCACCCCTCCACTTT. The encoded protein is CASSPGVWNSPLHF.

This clone was recorded a few times. V and J are TRBV10-3 and TRBJ2-3; 8 positions match TRBD2. The V and J ends lost 3 bases and 3 bases, in that order; junction bases with no gene match: 11. The CDR3 is 17 amino acids. The germline CDR1 and CDR2 sequences are ENHRY and SYGVKD. The CDR3 DNA reads TGTGCCATCAGTGATCCCGGTGGTAGCGGGGAAACAGATACGCAGTATTTT. This translates into CAISDPGGSGETDTQYF.

The chain links TRBV2 to TRBJ1-3; TRBD1 is a possible D gene (5 bases). The germline V and J ends were trimmed by 6 bases and 4 bases, with 13 bases remaining between them. Germline loops: CDR1 SNHLY, CDR2 FYNNEI. The CDR3 has 14 residues. In DNA form, the CDR3 reads TGTGCCAGCAGCCCCCAGGGCGCAGGAAACACCATATATTTT. It encodes CASSPQGAGNTIYF. Full variable domain (remainder filled in from reference TRBV2 and TRBJ1-3): EPEVTQTPSHQVTQMGQEVILRCVPISNHLYFYWYRQILGQKVEFLVSFYNNEISEKSEIFDDQFSVERPDGSNFTLKIRSTKLEDSAMYFCASSPQGAGNTIYFGEGSWLTVV.

The chain couples TRBV18 to TRBJ1-5; D gene ambiguous. The CDR3 covers 16 residues. The germline CDR1 and CDR2 sequences are KGHSH and LQKENI. V was clipped by 0 bases and J by 0 bases, with 9 bases between them. In nucleotides, the CDR3 is TGTGCCAGCTCACCACCGGGCCTTTATAGCAATCAGCCCCAGCATTTT. Encoded protein: CASSPPGLYSNQPQHF.

This chain joins TRBV10-3 and TRBJ1-5; D ambiguous. The CDR3 sequence is 14 residues long. The germline V and J ends were trimmed by 6 bases and 0 bases, with 9 bases remaining between them. Per the germline V gene, CDR1 is ENHRY and CDR2 is SYGVKD. In DNA, the CDR3 is TGTGCCATCAGCCAGGCGAATAGCAATCAGCCCCAGCATTTT. Amino acids: CAISQANSNQPQHF.

This clone came up once. The CDR3: CASSLGDSYEQYF. The CDR3 DNA reads TGTGCCAGCAGTTTAGGGGACAGCTACGAGCAGTACTTC. V and J are TRBV27 and TRBJ2-7, with 7 bases that match TRBD1. V was pared by 2 bases and J by 3 bases, with 1 base of the junction left unmatched. CDR1 is MNHEY and CDR2 is SMNVEV in the germline V gene (reference sequence). The CDR3 has 13 residues.

The sample holds one count of this clone. The chain recombines TRBV5-1 with TRBJ2-3, with 9 bases identical to TRBD2. Germline V CDR1 and CDR2: SGHRS, YFSETQ. The CDR3 is 15 residues long. Trimming took 7 bases from V and 4 from J; bases not matched to a gene: 10. CDR3 DNA sequence: TGCGCCAGCGGCGATAGCGGGGGCGCATCAGATACGCAGTATTTT. This translates into CASGDSGGASDTQYF. Full variable domain (remainder filled in from reference TRBV5-1 and TRBJ2-3): KAGVTQTPRYLIKTRGQQVTLSCSPISGHRSVSWYQQTPGQGLQFLFEYFSETQRNKGNFPGRFSGRQFSNSRSEMNVSTLELGDSALYLCASGDSGGASDTQYFGPGTRLTVL.

V is TRBV28 and J is TRBJ1-5; 7 nucleotides line up with TRBD1. The germline V gene encodes CDR1 MDHEN and CDR2 SYDVKM. V was clipped by 6 bases and J by 7 bases; unmatched bases: 15. There are 16 residues in the CDR3. Here the CDR3 reads CASSPPEGAKRQPQHF. The CDR3 bases are TGTGCCAGCAGCCCGCCCGAGGGGGCGAAAAGACAGCCCCAGCATTTT.

J is TRBJ2-7 and V is TRBV30, with 7 bases fitting TRBD1. This CDR3 comprises 13 residues. From germline, CDR1 is GTSNPN and CDR2 SVGIG (reference sequence). After removal of 8 bases from V and 2 bases from J, the junction contained 9 bases not matched to a gene. CDR3 in amino acids: CAQHRGRTYEQYF. The CDR3 DNA follows: TGTGCCCAACACAGGGGCCGCACCTACGAGCAGTACTTC.

The chain carries TRBV7-8 and TRBJ2-5; TRBD2 matches 8 bases. Germline V gives CDR1 SGHVS, CDR2 FQNEAQ. The CDR3 sequence is 16 residues long. With 9 bases clipped from V and 7 bases from J, the junction kept 19 bases outside the gene matches. CDR3 protein: CASSYRGGLFRGTQYF. CDR3 DNA sequence: TGTGCCAGTTCCTACCGGGGGGGCCTGTTCCGAGGGACCCAGTACTTC.

This rearrangement joins TRBV11-2 to TRBJ2-3; 7 bases are shared with TRBD1. J was trimmed by 1 base and V by 0 bases; bases with no gene match: 4. The germline V gene has CDR1 SGHAT and CDR2 FQNNGV. The CDR3 sequence is 16 residues long. The CDR3 sequence: CASSLDLGTGTDTQYF. The DNA of the CDR3 is TGTGCCAGCAGCTTAGATTTGGGGACAGGCACAGATACGCAGTATTTT.

The genes are TRBV28 and TRBJ1-2; tentatively, D is TRBD1 (5 bases). Germline CDR1 and CDR2: MDHEN and SYDVKM. The CDR3 sequence is 13 residues long. The V and J ends lost 7 bases and 5 bases respectively, with 14 bases between them. CDR3 nucleotides: TGTGCCAGCATGGCAGGGCTCGGGTATGGCTACACCTTC. Its protein product is CASMAGLGYGYTF.